This passage covers 14 T cell receptor beta chains from one sample sequenced in a study of breast tumors, draining lymph nodes, adjacent tissues. MiXCR, applied by TCRdb to the multiplex PCR reads, yields one record per CDR3 protein. The sample lists 270,000 or so distinct CDR3 sequences; 30% were seen once. Breast cancer patients provided tissue from their axillary draining lymph nodes. The material sequenced was axillary lymph node tissue. These receptor sequences come from a female donor with breast cancer. Some clones in this sample may be carry-over from other donors' samples.

The chain employs TRBV6-6 and TRBJ1-1; D ambiguous. Trimming left V 3 bases short and J 5 bases short, with 10 bases between. Per germline, CDR1 MNHNY and CDR2 SVGAGI (reference sequence). The CDR3 is 13 residues long. The CDR3 DNA is TGTGCCAGCAGTTATGGGAGTTCGACTGAAGCTTTCTTT. It is translated as CASSYGSSTEAFF.

Concerning this clonotype: One junction end disagrees with the germline gene, perhaps due to a read error. V is TRBV10-3 and J is TRBJ1-2; tentatively, D is TRBD1 (6 bases). The CDR3 has 16 amino acids. Germline-derived CDR1 and CDR2 are ENHRY and SYGVKD. The CDR3 nucleotides are TGTGCCAGCAGTCCCTCAGGACAGCCATCCTCGAGGGGCTGCACCTTC. Residues: CASSPSGQPSSRGCTF.

Note on this clonotype: One base away lies a much larger clone, so this may be a sequencing read error. The chain links TRBV24-1 to TRBJ2-1, with D possibly TRBD1 on 5 matching bases. The CDR3 covers 15 residues. CDR1 KGHDR and CDR2 SFDVKD come from the germline V gene. CDR3 coding DNA: TGTGCCACCAGTGGTTTGGCAAAGAAGGGGAATGAGCAGTTCTTC. It translates to CATSGLAKKGNEQFF.

This clonotype came up many times. The chain recombines TRBV7-8 with TRBJ1-2; D unclear. The V gene's germline CDR1 is SGHVS and CDR2 FQNEAQ. V was shortened by 0 bases and J by 6 bases, with 11 bases between the two germline ends. This CDR3 region has 14 residues. The CDR3 region is CASSLASASHGYTF. For the CDR3, the DNA is TGTGCCAGCAGCTTAGCGTCAGCGTCACATGGCTACACCTTC.

This clonotype was picked up many times. The J gene is TRBJ2-7, the V gene TRBV20-1, with 8 nucleotides matching TRBD2. CDR1 is DFQATT, CDR2 SNEGSKA, per germline (reference sequence). This CDR3 comprises 15 residues. The V segment lost 3 bases and the J segment 2 bases; nucleotides outside the gene matches: 9. This CDR3 reads CSASSGLEVAYEQYF. The CDR3 DNA sequence: TGCAGTGCTAGTTCGGGACTAGAGGTGGCCTACGAGCAGTACTTC.

Many counts were recorded for this clonotype. The chain carries TRBV12-3 or TRBV12-4 and TRBJ1-2; D is unclear. V lost 7 bases and J lost 1, with 10 bases in between. There are 13 residues in the CDR3. CDR3 sequence: CASTLRFNYGYTF. Written as DNA, the CDR3 is TGTGCCAGCACTCTCAGGTTTAACTATGGCTACACCTTC.

This clonotype was counted many times. The chain uses TRBV11-2 and TRBJ2-7; D call uncertain. This CDR3 region has 14 residues. The V and J ends lost 0 bases and 3 bases respectively, with 9 bases between them. Germline V lookup: CDR1 SGHAT, CDR2 FQNNGV. This CDR3 reads CASSLDPQSYEQYF. The CDR3 DNA reads as TGTGCCAGCAGCTTAGACCCCCAAAGCTACGAGCAGTACTTC.

This clonotype was counted at least ten times. This chain connects TRBV5-1 to TRBJ2-3; TRBD2 agrees at 8 bases. Germline-derived CDR1 and CDR2 are SGHRS and YFSETQ. The CDR3 sequence is 15 residues long. V shed 4 bases, J shed 0 bases, and the junction held 4 bases outside the gene matches. The DNA for the CDR3 is TGCGCCAGCAGCCTTTCTAGCGGGAGCACAGATACGCAGTATTTT. This codes for CASSLSSGSTDTQYF.

This clonotype was recorded many times. The rearrangement joins TRBV20-1 to TRBJ1-5; D gene unclear. Germline values: CDR1 DFQATT, CDR2 SNEGSKA (reference sequence). Deletions cut 7 bases from V and 1 base from J, with 8 bases between. CDR3 length: 12 amino acids. The CDR3, as DNA: TGCAGTGTCCAGGAAAGCAATCAGCCCCAGCATTTT. Translation gives CSVQESNQPQHF.

The chain couples TRBV12-5 to TRBJ2-5; 14 bases map to TRBD2. TRBJ2-7 matches the DNA end more closely, so the J call is doubtful. CDR3 length: 21 residues. In germline, CDR1 is LGHNT, CDR2 FRNRAP. CDR3: CASGPPSQSTSGRALGYEQYF. The CDR3 nucleotides are TGTGCTAGTGGTCCCCCGTCCCAGTCGACTAGCGGGAGGGCCTTGGGCTACGAGCAGTACTTC.

This clonotype was counted ten times or more. The chain is built from TRBV7-8 and TRBJ2-5, with D perhaps TRBD2 (6 bases). V was trimmed by 5 bases and J by 6 bases, leaving 16 bases between them. Germline V CDR1 and CDR2: SGHVS, FQNEAQ. The length of the CDR3 is 14 residues. CDR3 loop: CASSPRGSGKTQYF. The CDR3, as DNA: TGTGCCAGCAGCCCCCGGGGGAGTGGAAAGACCCAGTACTTC.

This clonotype appeared many times. This chain joins TRBV7-9 and TRBJ2-7; 12 nucleotides match TRBD1. Germline V lookup: CDR1 SEHNR, CDR2 FQNEAQ (reference sequence). Trimming removed 4 bases from V and 4 bases from J; junction bases left unmatched: 8. The CDR3 extends over 16 amino acids. CDR3 nucleotide sequence: TGTGCCAGCAGCTCCGAACGGGACAGGGGGCCTTACGAGCAGTACTTC. Its translation: CASSSERDRGPYEQYF.

The sample holds many counts of this clonotype. The rearrangement joins TRBV11-3 to TRBJ2-7; D gene uncertain. Germline V gene sequence: CDR1 SGHNT, CDR2 YENEEA. V gave up 5 bases and J gave up 0 bases, with 17 bases separating them. The CDR3 sequence is 16 residues long. CDR3 nucleotides: TGTGCCAGCAGCCCCAGCCTCCTAGGCAGCTCCTACGAGCAGTACTTC. This gives the protein CASSPSLLGSSYEQYF. The full variable domain, completed using reference TRBV11-3 and TRBJ2-7, is EAGVVQSPRYKIIEKKQPVAFWCNPISGHNTLYWYLQNLGQGPELLIRYENEEAVDDSQLPKDRFSAERLKGVDSTLKIQPAELGDSAVYLCASSPSLLGSSYEQYFGPGTRLTVT.

This clonotype was seen at least ten times. The rearrangement links TRBV20-1 to TRBJ2-3, with 10 nucleotides matching TRBD2. The junction had 7 bases not matched to a gene; V was cut back by 0 bases and J by 4 bases. The CDR3 length is 16 residues. Per the germline V gene, CDR1 is DFQATT and CDR2 is SNEGSKA (reference sequence). This CDR3 reads CSARDRGSGRSDTQYF. CDR3 DNA: TGCAGTGCTAGAGATCGGGGTAGCGGGAGGTCAGATACGCAGTATTTT.